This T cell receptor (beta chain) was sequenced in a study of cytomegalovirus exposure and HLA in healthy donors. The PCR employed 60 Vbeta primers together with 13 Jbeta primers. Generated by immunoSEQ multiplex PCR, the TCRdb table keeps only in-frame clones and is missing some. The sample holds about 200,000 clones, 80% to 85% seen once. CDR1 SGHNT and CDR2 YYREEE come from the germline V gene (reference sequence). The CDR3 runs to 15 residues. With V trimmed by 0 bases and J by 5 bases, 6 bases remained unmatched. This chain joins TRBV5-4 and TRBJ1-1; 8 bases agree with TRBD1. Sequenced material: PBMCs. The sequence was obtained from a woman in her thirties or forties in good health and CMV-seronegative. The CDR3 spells CASSLAVQGGTEAFF. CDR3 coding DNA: TGTGCCAGCAGCTTGGCCGTACAGGGGGGGACTGAAGCTTTCTTT.